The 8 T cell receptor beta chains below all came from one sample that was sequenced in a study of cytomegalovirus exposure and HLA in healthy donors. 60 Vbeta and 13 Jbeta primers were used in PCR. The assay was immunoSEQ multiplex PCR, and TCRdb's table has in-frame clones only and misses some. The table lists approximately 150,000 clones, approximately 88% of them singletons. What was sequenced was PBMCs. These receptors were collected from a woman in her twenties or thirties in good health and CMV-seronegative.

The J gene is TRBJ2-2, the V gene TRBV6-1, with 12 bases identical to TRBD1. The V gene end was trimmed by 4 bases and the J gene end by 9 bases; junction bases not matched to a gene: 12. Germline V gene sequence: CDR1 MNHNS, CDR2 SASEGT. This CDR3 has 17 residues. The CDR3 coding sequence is TGTGCCAGCAGTGGTCCGGGACAGGGGGCATTGGGGAGGGAGCTGTTTTTT. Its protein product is CASSGPGQGALGRELFF.

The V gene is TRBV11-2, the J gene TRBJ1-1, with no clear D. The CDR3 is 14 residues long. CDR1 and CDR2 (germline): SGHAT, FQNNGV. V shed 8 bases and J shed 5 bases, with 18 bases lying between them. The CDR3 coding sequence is TGTGCCAGCTCCCCAGGTGTTCTTTGGACTGAAGCTTTCTTT. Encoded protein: CASSPGVLWTEAFF.

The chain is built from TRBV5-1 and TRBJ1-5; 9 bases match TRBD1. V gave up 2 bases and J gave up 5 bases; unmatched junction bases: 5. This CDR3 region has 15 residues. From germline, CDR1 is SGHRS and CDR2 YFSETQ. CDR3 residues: CASSLTGGADQPQHF. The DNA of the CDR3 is TGCGCCAGCAGCTTAACAGGGGGCGCGGATCAGCCCCAGCATTTT.

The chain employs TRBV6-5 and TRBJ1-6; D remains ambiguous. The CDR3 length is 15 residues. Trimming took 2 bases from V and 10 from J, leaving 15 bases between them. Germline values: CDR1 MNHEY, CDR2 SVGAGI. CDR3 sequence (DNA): TGTGCCAGCAGTTACGGGAGGCGGTTGGGATCACCCCTCCACTTT. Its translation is CASSYGRRLGSPLHF.

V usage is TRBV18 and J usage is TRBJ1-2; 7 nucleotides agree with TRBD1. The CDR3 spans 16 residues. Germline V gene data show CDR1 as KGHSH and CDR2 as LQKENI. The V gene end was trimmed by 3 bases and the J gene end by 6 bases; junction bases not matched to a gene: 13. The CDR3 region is CASSPRASTGADGYTF. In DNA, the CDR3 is TGTGCCAGCTCACCTCGCGCCTCCACAGGGGCGGATGGCTACACCTTC.

This CDR3 is CASSLVGNTEAFF. CDR3 in DNA: TGTGCCAGCAGCTTAGTCGGGAACACTGAAGCTTTCTTT. This chain links TRBV7-8 with TRBJ1-1; D remains ambiguous. The CDR3 has 13 residues. Trimming stripped 1 base from V and 1 base from J, with 4 bases between. Germline V lookup: CDR1 SGHVS, CDR2 FQNEAQ.

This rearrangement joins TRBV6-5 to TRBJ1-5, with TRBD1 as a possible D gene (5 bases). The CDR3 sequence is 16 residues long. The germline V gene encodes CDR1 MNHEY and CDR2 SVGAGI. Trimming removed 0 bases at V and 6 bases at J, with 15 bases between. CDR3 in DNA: TGTGCCAGCAGTTACTCAGCGGGGTCCGGGGGTCAGCCCCAGCATTTT. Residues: CASSYSAGSGGQPQHF.

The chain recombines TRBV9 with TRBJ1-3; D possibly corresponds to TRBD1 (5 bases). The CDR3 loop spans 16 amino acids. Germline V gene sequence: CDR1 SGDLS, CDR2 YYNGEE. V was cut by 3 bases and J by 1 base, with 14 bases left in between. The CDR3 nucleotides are TGTGCCAGCAGCGCCAAACAGGTTGCATCTGGAAACACCATATATTTT. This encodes CASSAKQVASGNTIYF.